This T cell receptor (beta chain) was profiled in a study of blood T cell repertoires in COVID-19. Whole-study context: Spain, Italy and the United States supplied samples that represented acute and convalescent COVID-19. PBMCs, B-cell-depleted T cells, or T cells were the source of the cDNA or gDNA that made up the material.

This CDR3 is 14 amino acids long. Trimming cost V 4 bases and J 3 bases, with 9 bases left between them. Germline V CDR1 and CDR2: KGHDR, SFDVKD. The table came from immunoSEQ multiplex PCR; TCRdb's copy has only in-frame clones and leaves some out. The repertoire holds roughly 20,000 clones, with around nine tenths as singletons. The TCR was taken from a human donor in a cohort sampled during active COVID-19. The J gene is TRBJ2-1, the V gene TRBV24-1; D unclear. What was sequenced was peripheral blood. The DNA of the CDR3 is TGTGCCACCAGTGACCCTCGAGACTACAATGAGCAGTTCTTC. This gives the protein CATSDPRDYNEQFF.